This entry features one T cell receptor (beta chain) sequence. The antigen is undetermined. The study recruited healthy Caucasian donors from Russia who were aged roughly 6 to 90. A second PCR of roughly 7 to 11 cycles used a sample-barcoded 5' primer and a J-beta primer mix. From the 5' RACE reads, TCRdb called clonotypes with MiXCR, one entry per CDR3 protein. The sample holds hundreds of thousands of distinct CDR3 sequences, under 45% seen once. The data belong to a study of blood T cells in healthy people across ages. Germline CDR1 and CDR2: MNHNS and SASEGT. V lost 2 bases, J lost 5 bases, and 8 bases stayed unmatched. The CDR3 has 16 residues. Study findings and constraints: Long-lived and aged donors differed, with more naive CD4+ cells and higher diversity in the long-lived. Per million T cells, the diversity of TCR beta decreased roughly linearly as age advanced.

Sequenced: blood. The sequence came from a man in his 60s in good health. The chain has TRBV6-1 and TRBJ2-1; TRBD2 matches 8 bases. The DNA of the CDR3 is TGTGCCAGCAGTGAACCGGGAGGGGGGTTTCACAATGAGCAGTTCTTC. Protein sequence: CASSEPGGGFHNEQFF.